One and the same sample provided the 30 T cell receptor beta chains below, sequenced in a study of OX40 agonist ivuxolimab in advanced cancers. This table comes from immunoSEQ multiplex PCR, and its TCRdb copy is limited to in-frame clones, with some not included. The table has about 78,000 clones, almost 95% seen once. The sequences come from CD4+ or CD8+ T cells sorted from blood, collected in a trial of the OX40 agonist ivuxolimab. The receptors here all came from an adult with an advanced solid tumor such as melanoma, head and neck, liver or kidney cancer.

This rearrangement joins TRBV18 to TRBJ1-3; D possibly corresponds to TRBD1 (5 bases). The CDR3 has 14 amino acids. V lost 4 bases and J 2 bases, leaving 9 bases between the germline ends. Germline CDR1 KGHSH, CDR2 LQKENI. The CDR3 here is CASSRGEAGNTIYF. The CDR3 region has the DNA TGTGCCAGCTCACGAGGGGAGGCTGGAAACACCATATATTTT.

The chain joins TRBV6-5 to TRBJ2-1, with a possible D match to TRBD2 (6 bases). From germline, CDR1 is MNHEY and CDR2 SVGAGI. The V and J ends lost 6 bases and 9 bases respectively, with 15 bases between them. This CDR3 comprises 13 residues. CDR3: CASSRLVRFEQFF. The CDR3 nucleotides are TGTGCCAGCAGCAGACTAGTAAGGTTTGAGCAGTTCTTC.

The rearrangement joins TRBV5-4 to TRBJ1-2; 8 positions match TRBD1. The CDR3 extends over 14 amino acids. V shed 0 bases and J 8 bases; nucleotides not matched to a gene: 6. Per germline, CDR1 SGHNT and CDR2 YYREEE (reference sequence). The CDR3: CASSLVNRGKGYTF. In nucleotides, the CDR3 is TGTGCCAGCAGCTTGGTAAACAGGGGGAAAGGCTACACCTTC.

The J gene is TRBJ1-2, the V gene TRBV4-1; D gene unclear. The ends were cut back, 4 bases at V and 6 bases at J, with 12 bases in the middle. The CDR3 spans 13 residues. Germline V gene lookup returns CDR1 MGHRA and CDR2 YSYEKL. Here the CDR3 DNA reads TGCGCCAGCAGCCCCTTGGACCGGAATGGCTACACCTTC. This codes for CASSPLDRNGYTF.

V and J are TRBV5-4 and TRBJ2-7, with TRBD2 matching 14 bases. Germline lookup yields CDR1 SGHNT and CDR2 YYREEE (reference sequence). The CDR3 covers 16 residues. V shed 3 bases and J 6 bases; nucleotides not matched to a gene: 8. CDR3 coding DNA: TGTGCCAGCAGCTCCCCGACTAGCGGGAGGGCCTCCGAGCAGTACTTC. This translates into CASSSPTSGRASEQYF.

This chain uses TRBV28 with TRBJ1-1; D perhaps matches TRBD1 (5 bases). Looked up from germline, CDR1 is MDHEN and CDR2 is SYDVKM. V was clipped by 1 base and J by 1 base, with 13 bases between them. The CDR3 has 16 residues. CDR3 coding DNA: TGTGCCAGCAGTTTATCTCCGGGACGGAAGAACACTGAAGCTTTCTTT. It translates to CASSLSPGRKNTEAFF.

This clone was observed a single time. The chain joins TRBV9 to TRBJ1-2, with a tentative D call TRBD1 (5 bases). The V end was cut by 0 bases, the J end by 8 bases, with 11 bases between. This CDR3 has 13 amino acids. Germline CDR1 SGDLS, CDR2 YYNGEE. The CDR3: CASSVAGGTGYTF. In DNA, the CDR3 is TGTGCCAGCAGCGTAGCTGGGGGTACAGGCTACACCTTC.

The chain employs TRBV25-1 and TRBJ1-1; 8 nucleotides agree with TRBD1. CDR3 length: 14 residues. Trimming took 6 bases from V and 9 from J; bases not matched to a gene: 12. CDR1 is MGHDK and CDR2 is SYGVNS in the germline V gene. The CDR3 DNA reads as TGTGCCAGCAGACCCGAGACAGGGGTCCCCAAAGCTTTCTTT. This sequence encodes CASRPETGVPKAFF.

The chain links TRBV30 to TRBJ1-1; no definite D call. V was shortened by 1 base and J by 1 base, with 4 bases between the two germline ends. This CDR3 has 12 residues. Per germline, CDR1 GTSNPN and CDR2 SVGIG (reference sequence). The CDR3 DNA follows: TGTGCCTGGAGTGATCAGAACACTGAAGCTTTCTTT. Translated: CAWSDQNTEAFF.

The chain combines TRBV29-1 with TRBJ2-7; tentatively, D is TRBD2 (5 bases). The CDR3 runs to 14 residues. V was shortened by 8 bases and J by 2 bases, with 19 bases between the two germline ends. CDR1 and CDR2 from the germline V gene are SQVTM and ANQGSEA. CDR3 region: CSPHTEGTTYEQYF. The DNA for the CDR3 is TGCAGCCCTCATACTGAGGGTACTACCTACGAGCAGTACTTC.

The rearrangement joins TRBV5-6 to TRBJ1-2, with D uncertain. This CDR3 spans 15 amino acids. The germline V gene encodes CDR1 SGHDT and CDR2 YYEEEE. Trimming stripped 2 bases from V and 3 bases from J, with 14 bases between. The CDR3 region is CASSFGVWEDYGYTF. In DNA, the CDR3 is TGTGCCAGCAGCTTCGGCGTCTGGGAGGACTATGGCTACACCTTC.

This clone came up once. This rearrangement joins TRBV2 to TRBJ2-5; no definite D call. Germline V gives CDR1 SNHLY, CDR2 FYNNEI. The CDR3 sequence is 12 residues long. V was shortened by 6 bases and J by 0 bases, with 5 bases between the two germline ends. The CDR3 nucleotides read TGTGCCAGCAGACAGTACCAAGAGACCCAGTACTTC. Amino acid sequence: CASRQYQETQYF.

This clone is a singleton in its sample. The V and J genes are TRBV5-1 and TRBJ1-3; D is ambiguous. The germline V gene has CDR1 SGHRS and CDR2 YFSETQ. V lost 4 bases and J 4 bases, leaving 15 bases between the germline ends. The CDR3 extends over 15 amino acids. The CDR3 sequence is CASSPTLESGNTIYF. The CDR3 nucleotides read TGCGCCAGCAGCCCGACCCTGGAGTCCGGAAACACCATATATTTT.

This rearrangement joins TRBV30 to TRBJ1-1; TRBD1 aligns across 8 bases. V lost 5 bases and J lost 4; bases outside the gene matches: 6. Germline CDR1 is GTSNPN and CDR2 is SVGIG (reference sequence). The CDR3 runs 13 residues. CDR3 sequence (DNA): TGTGCCTGGGACCAGGACAGGGTCACTGAAGCTTTCTTT. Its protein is CAWDQDRVTEAFF.

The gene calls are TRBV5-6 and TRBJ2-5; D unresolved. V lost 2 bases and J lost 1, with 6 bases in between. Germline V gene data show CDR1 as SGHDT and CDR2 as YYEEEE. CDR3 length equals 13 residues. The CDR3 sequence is CASSFWIQETQYF. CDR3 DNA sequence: TGTGCCAGCAGCTTTTGGATCCAAGAGACCCAGTACTTC. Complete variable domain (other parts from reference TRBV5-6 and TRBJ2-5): DAGVTQSPTHLIKTRGQQVTLRCSPKSGHDTVSWYQQALGQGPQFIFQYYEEEERQRGNFPDRFSGHQFPNYSSELNVNALLLGDSALYLCASSFWIQETQYFGPGTRLLVL.

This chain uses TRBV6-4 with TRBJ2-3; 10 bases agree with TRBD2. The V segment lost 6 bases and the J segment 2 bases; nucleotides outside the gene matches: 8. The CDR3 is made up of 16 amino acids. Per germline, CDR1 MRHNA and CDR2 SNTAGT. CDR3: CASRDSGGPDTDTQYF. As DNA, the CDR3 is TGTGCCAGCAGAGATAGCGGGGGGCCCGACACAGATACGCAGTATTTT.

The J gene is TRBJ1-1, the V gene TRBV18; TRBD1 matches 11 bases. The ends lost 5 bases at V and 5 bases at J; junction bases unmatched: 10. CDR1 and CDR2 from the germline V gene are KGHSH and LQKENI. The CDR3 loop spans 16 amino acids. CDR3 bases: TGTGCCAGCTCATCTTCCGGGACAGGGGGTACGACTGAAGCTTTCTTT. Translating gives CASSSSGTGGTTEAFF.

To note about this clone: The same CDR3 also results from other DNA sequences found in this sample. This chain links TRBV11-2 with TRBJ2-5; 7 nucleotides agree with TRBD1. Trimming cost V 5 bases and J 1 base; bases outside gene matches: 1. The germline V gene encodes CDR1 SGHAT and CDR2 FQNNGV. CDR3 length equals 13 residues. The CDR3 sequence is CASSRDSQETQYF. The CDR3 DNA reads TGTGCCAGCAGCAGGGACAGCCAAGAGACCCAGTACTTC. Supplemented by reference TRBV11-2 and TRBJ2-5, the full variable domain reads EAGVAQSPRYKIIEKRQSVAFWCNPISGHATLYWYQQILGQGPKLLIQFQNNGVVDDSQLPKDRFSAERLKGVDSTLKIQPAKLEDSAVYLCASSRDSQETQYFGPGTRLLVL.

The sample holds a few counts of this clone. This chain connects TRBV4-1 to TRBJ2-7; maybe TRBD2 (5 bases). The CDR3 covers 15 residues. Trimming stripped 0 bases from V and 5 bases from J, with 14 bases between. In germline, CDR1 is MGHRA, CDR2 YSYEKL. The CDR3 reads CASSQDPTAGDEQYF. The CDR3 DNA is TGCGCCAGCAGCCAAGATCCCACGGCGGGTGACGAGCAGTACTTC.

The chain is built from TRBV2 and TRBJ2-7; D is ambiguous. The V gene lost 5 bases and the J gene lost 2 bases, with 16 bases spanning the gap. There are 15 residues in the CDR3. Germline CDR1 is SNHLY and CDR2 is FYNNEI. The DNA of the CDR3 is TGTGCCAGCAGTTATAGCCCACACCAAGCCTACGAGCAGTACTTC. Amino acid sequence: CASSYSPHQAYEQYF.

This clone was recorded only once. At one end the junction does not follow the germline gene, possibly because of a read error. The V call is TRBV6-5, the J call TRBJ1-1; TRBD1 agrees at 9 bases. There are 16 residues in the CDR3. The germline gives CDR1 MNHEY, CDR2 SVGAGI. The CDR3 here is CASNYRGHLSYTEAFF. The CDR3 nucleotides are TGTGCCAGCAATTACAGGGGGCATCTTTCGTACACTGAAGCTTTCTTT.

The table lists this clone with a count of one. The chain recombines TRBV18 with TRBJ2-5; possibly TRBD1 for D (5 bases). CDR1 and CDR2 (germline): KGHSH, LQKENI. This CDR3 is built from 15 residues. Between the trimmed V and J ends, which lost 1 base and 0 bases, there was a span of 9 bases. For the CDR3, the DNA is TGTGCCAGCTCACCACAACAGGCCGACCAAGAGACCCAGTACTTC. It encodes CASSPQQADQETQYF. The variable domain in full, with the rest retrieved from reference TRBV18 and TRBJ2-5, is NAGVMQNPRHLVRRRGQEARLRCSPMKGHSHVYWYRQLPEEGLKFMVYLQKENIIDESGMPKERFSAEFPKEGPSILRIQQVVRGDSAAYFCASSPQQADQETQYFGPGTRLLVL.

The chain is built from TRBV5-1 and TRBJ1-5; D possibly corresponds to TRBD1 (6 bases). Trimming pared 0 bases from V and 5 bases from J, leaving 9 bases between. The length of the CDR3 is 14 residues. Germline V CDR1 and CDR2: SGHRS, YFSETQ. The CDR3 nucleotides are TGCGCCAGCAGCTTGGTAGGGGGAGATCAGCCCCAGCATTTT. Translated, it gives CASSLVGGDQPQHF.

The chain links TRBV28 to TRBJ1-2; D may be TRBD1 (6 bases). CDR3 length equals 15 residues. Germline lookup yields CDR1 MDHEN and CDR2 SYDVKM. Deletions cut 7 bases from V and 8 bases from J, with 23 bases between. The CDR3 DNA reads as TGTGCCAGCACCCTCGGGGGGACATTCCCGGGAGGCTACACCTTC. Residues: CASTLGGTFPGGYTF.

This chain's CDR3 is CASSLVGSADTGELFF. For the CDR3, the DNA is TGTGCCAGCAGCTTGGTAGGGAGTGCCGACACCGGGGAGCTGTTTTTT. The chain links TRBV5-6 to TRBJ2-2, with a tentative D call TRBD2 (5 bases). Germline CDR1 SGHDT, CDR2 YYEEEE. V was pared by 0 bases and J by 3 bases, with 12 bases between. The CDR3 runs to 16 residues.

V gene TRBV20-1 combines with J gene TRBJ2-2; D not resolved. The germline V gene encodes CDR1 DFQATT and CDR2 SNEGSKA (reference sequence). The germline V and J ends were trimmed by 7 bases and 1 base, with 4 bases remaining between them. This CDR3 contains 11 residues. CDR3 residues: CSVRNTGELFF. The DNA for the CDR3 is TGCAGTGTTCGGAACACCGGGGAGCTGTTTTTT.

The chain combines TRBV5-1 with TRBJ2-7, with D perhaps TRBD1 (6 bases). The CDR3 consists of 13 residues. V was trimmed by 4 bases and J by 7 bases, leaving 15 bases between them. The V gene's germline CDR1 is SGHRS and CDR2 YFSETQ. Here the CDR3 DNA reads TGCGCCAGCAGCCCCAGGGGAATTGGAGAGCAGTACTTC. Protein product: CASSPRGIGEQYF.

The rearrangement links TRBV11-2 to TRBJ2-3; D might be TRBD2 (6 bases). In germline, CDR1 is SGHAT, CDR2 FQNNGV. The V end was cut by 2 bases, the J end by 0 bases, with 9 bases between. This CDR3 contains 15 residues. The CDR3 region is CASSLKGRSTDTQYF. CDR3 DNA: TGTGCCAGCAGCTTAAAGGGGAGGAGCACAGATACGCAGTATTTT.

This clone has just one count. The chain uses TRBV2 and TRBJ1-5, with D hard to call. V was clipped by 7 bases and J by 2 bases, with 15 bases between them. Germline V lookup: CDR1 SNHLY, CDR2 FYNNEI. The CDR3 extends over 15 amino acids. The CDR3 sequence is CASTGGPTGNQPQHF. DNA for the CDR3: TGTGCCAGCACCGGAGGACCGACTGGCAATCAGCCCCAGCATTTT.

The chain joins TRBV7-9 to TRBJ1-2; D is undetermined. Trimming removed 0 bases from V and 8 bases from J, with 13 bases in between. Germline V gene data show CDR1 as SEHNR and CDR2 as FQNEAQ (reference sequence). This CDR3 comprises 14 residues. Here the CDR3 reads CASSLAAILVGYTF. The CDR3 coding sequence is TGTGCCAGCAGCTTAGCGGCCATTCTAGTGGGCTACACCTTC.